This entry describes one T cell receptor beta chain. Its antigen is still unknown. The source of the sample is a study of T cells after yellow fever vaccination. Study conclusions and caveats: Few clonotypes appeared in both CD4 and CD8 compartments.

By 5'RACE template switching, TCR cDNA was produced, with a universal primer site and UMIs added in the process. TCRdb re-called the 5' RACE reads with MiXCR, one entry per CDR3 protein. The sample records hundreds of thousands of distinct CDR3 sequences, about 17% being singletons. The germline CDR1 and CDR2 sequences are LGHNA and YSLEER. With V trimmed by 3 bases and J by 4 bases, 14 bases remained unmatched. The CDR3 runs 17 residues. This chain links TRBV4-3 with TRBJ2-5; TRBD2 aligns across 7 bases. The sample was PBMCs, taken before the yellow fever booster vaccination. This clonotype was sampled from a man aged 18 to 30 who received the YFV17D yellow fever vaccine. The CDR3 loop is CASSHQPETSVVETQYF. The CDR3 DNA reads TGCGCCAGCAGCCACCAACCCGAAACTAGCGTGGTAGAGACCCAGTACTTC.